The 4 T cell receptor beta chains below were found in one sample sequenced in a study of cytomegalovirus exposure and HLA in healthy donors. Primers: 60 Vbeta forward and 13 Jbeta reverse. Using immunoSEQ multiplex PCR, the repertoire was profiled, and TCRdb retains in-frame clones only, with some absent. The sample consists of about 140,000 clones, roughly three quarters of them appearing once. Material: PBMCs. These receptors originate from a man in his forties or fifties in good health and CMV-seronegative.

The chain combines TRBV29-1 with TRBJ2-7, with 7 nucleotides matching TRBD2. Unmatched junction bases numbered 22, after V lost 6 bases and J lost 5 bases. The CDR3 consists of 17 residues. Germline V gives CDR1 SQVTM, CDR2 ANQGSEA. The CDR3 DNA is TGCAGCGTAGAGGTGGCTAGCGGAAGATCCTCTCAGGACGAGCAGTACTTC. Translation: CSVEVASGRSSQDEQYF.

The J gene is TRBJ1-1, the V gene TRBV21-1; the table assigns TRBD1, which was not confirmed against the DNA. TRBV21-1 is a pseudogene locus. The CDR3 loop spans 17 amino acids. CDR3 coding DNA: TGTGCCAGCAGCAAAGGAGGCAGGGGACGGGCGGGCACTGAAGCTTTCTTT. Translation gives CASSKGGRGRAGTEAFF.

This clone came up a few times. The rearrangement uses TRBV7-9 and TRBJ2-1; the match to TRBD2 covers 12 bases. V lost 11 bases to trimming and J lost 5 bases; unmatched junction nucleotides: 13. The CDR3 runs 16 residues. Germline CDR1 and CDR2: SEHNR and FQNEAQ (reference sequence). CDR3 region: CAGRTSTSGSNNEQFF. The CDR3 DNA reads TGTGCCGGCCGAACATCGACTAGCGGGAGTAACAATGAGCAGTTCTTC.

The chain is built from TRBV7-9 and TRBJ2-1; D might be TRBD2 (5 bases). V lost 0 bases, J lost 0 bases, and 9 bases lay in between. CDR1 is SEHNR, CDR2 FQNEAQ, per germline (reference sequence). The CDR3 has 16 amino acids. The chain's CDR3 is CASSLASGYSYNEQFF. DNA of the CDR3: TGTGCCAGCAGCTTAGCGTCGGGGTACTCCTACAATGAGCAGTTCTTC.